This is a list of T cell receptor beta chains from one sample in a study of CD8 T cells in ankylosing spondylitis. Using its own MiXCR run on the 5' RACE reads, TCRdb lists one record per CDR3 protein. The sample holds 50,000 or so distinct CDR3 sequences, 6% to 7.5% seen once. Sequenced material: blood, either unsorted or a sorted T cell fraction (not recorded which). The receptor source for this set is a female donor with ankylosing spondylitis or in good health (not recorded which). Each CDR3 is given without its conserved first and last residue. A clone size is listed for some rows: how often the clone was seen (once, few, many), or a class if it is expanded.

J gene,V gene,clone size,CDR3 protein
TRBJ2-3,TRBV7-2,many,ASSSSRGGDTQY
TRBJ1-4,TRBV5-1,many,ASSLVVAQGTNEKLF
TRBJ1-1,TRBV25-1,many,ASSGPGQNTEAF
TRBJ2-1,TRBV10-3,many,AIGGGPLNEQF
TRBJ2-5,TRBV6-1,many,ASGPSRGYGETQY
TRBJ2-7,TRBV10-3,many,AISESGTSPRTPLYEQY
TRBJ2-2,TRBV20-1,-,SASGTDNTGELF
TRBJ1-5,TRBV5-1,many,ASSLAPGDQPQH
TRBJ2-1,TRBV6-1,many,ASEGGSGYNEQF
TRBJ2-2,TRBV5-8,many,ASSLAASHGELF
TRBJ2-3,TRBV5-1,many,ASSLVTAGGQDTQY
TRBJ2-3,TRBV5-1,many,ASSLGLDRSTDTQY
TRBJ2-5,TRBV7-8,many,ASSLGYRGQYQETQY
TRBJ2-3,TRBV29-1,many,SAEWGTDTQY
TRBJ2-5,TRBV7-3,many,ASSWDNQETQY
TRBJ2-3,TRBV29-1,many,SARQGVNTDTQY
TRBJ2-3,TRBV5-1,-,ASSPGVTSGTTDTQY
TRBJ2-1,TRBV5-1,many,ASRLSGLASNEQF
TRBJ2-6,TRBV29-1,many,SVQGINSGANVLT
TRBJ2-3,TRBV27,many,ASSSRDSPFDITDTQY
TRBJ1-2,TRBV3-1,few,ASSQLSGVTYGYT
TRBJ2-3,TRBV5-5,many,ASSPGGTTRTDTQY
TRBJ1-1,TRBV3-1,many,ASSLSVGGTEAF
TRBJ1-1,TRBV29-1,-,SVVRQISEAF
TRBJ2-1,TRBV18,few,ASSPRLSGAEGNEQF
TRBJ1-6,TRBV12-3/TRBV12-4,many,ASNLGRNSPLH
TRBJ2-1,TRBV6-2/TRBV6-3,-,ASRRDSSYNEQF
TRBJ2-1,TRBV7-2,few,ASSPPEGGSSYNEQF
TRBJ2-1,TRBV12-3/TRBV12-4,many,ASSDEGGGYNEQF
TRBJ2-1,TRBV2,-,VSSEMRTGLYNEQF
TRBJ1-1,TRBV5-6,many,ASSFTPSTREESF
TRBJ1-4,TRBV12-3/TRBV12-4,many,ASSLRTGGANEKLF
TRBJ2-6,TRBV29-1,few,SVEVSAARGQAGANVLT
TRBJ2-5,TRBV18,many,ASSPDPLMAQY
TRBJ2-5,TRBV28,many,ASRGQGRETQY
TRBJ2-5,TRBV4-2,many,ASSQATGKQETQY
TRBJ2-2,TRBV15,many,ATSGQGWDTGELF
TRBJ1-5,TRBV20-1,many,SASSAGDQPQH
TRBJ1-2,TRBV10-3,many,AINGQGVSNYGYT
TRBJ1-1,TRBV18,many,ASSPRGRITEAF
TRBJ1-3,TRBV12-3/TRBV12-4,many,ASSLVWGTGNTIY
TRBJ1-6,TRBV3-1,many,AFCWASSVSWGLNSPLH
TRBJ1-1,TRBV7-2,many,ASSLGPSNTEAF
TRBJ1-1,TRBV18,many,ASSQSRGVRMNTEAF
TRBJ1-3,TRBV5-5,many,ASRSSGGKQGNTIY
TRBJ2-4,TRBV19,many,ASSPREIGIQY
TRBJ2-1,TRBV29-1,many,SVVSLGEQF